This T cell receptor (beta chain) is from a study of CXCR3-negative and CXCR3-positive naive CD8 T cells. Study details: Libraries each contributed about 1.5 +/- 0.3 million TRB reads, for around 140 million in total.

With UMI labels, 5' RACE was used to prepare the TRB cDNA libraries. TCRdb reworked the 5' RACE reads into one entry per CDR3 protein, no DNA. Its listing shows about 48,000 distinct CDR3 sequences. Per germline, CDR1 SEHNR and CDR2 FQNEAQ (reference sequence). The CDR3 loop spans 17 amino acids. Notes on this clonotype: The target antigen is unknown.

Study observations and caveats: Similar TRBV-TRBJ usage characterized naive CXCR3-negative and CXCR3-positive cells; memory cells differed.

Sequenced: memory CD8+ T cells from blood. The TCR comes from a human donor in good health. Some clones in this sample may be carry-over from other donors' samples. The chain carries TRBV7-9 and TRBJ2-6; TCRdb gives TRBD2 as the D gene, but with no DNA this cannot be confirmed. CDR3 amino acids: CASSFREEGSGANVLTF. Complete variable domain (other parts from reference TRBV7-9 and TRBJ2-6): DTGVSQNPRHKITKRGQNVTFRCDPISEHNRLYWYRQTLGQGPEFLTYFQNEAQLEKSRLLSDRFSAERPKGSFSTLEIQRTEQGDSAMYLCASSFREEGSGANVLTFGAGSRLTVL.